Shown below are 25 T cell receptor beta chains from a single sample sequenced in a study of blood T cell repertoires in COVID-19. Measured with immunoSEQ multiplex PCR; TCRdb has only the in-frame clones, and not every one. In the table there are fewer than 75,000 clones, 86% of which are singletons. Sequenced input: peripheral blood. These receptors were taken from a man between 50 and 59 years old with active COVID-19.

The chain uses TRBV7-3 and TRBJ2-3; 8 bases are shared with TRBD1. This CDR3 region has 15 residues. The junction had 8 bases not matched to a gene; V was cut back by 5 bases and J by 4 bases. The V gene's germline CDR1 is SGHTA and CDR2 FQGTGA. The CDR3 coding sequence is TGTGCCAGCAGCCCGGCAGGGGGCGCAGCAGATACGCAGTATTTT. Translation gives CASSPAGGAADTQYF.

The chain carries TRBV5-1 and TRBJ2-7, with D unresolved. The CDR3 is made up of 14 amino acids. Looked up from germline, CDR1 is SGHRS and CDR2 is YFSETQ. V was clipped by 0 bases and J by 3 bases, with 10 bases between them. CDR3 loop: CASSLDPPYYEQYF. The CDR3 coding sequence is TGCGCCAGCAGCTTGGATCCCCCCTACTACGAGCAGTACTTC.

The V and J genes are TRBV27 and TRBJ2-7; the match to TRBD1 covers 9 bases. Per germline, CDR1 MNHEY and CDR2 SMNVEV (reference sequence). The CDR3 length is 13 residues. V was clipped by 6 bases and J by 9 bases; unmatched bases: 9. CDR3 protein: CASSPGQGGGQYF. CDR3 nucleotides: TGTGCCAGCAGCCCGGGACAGGGTGGTGGGCAGTACTTC.

This chain connects TRBV13 to TRBJ2-3; 10 bases are a match to TRBD2. The germline V gene has CDR1 PRHDT and CDR2 FYEKMQ (reference sequence). Losses at the gene ends were 2 bases for V and 9 bases for J; bases not matched to a gene: 8. This CDR3 region has 15 residues. The CDR3 reads CASSLTSGISRTQYF. The CDR3 nucleotides are TGTGCCAGCAGCTTAACTAGCGGGATTTCGAGGACGCAGTATTTT.

The rearrangement links TRBV29-1 to TRBJ1-1; perhaps TRBD1 as D (5 bases). This CDR3 comprises 12 residues. Germline V gene sequence: CDR1 SQVTM, CDR2 ANQGSEA. The V and J ends lost 3 bases and 4 bases respectively, with 9 bases between them. The CDR3 is CSVDPGGTEAFF. Here the CDR3 DNA reads TGCAGCGTTGATCCGGGGGGCACTGAAGCTTTCTTT.

The chain employs TRBV14 and TRBJ2-3, with D unclear. From germline, CDR1 is SGHDN and CDR2 FVKESK. V lost 4 bases and J lost 4, with 9 bases in between. The CDR3 loop spans 13 amino acids. The chain's CDR3 is CASSRLQADTQYF. The CDR3 coding sequence is TGTGCCAGCAGCCGCCTTCAGGCAGATACGCAGTATTTT.

This chain links TRBV3-1 (or the pseudogene TRBV3-2) with TRBJ2-1; D gene uncertain. Germline values: CDR1 LGHDT, CDR2 YNNKEL (reference sequence). The CDR3 length is 13 residues. V was pared by 1 base and J by 9 bases, with 10 bases between. The CDR3 sequence: CASSQGPRGEQFF. The CDR3 DNA reads TGTGCCAGCAGCCAAGGACCCAGAGGTGAGCAGTTCTTC.

The rearrangement uses TRBV3-1 (or the pseudogene TRBV3-2) and TRBJ1-2, with 7 bases matching TRBD1. The V gene's germline CDR1 is LGHDT and CDR2 YNNKEL (reference sequence). This CDR3 spans 15 amino acids. J lost 8 bases, V lost 5 bases, and 14 bases had no gene match. The CDR3 here is CASSDRAEGRGGYTF. Here the CDR3 DNA reads TGTGCCAGCAGCGACCGAGCAGAGGGCAGGGGGGGCTACACCTTC.

V usage is TRBV29-1 and J usage is TRBJ2-7, with 11 bases lining up with TRBD1. CDR3 size: 14 residues. V trimming: 4 bases; J trimming: 3 bases; junction bases outside the gene matches: 5. Germline V gene data show CDR1 as SQVTM and CDR2 as ANQGSEA. CDR3 loop: CSVGGGTGGYEQYF. DNA for the CDR3: TGCAGCGTTGGCGGCGGGACAGGGGGCTACGAGCAGTACTTC.

The J gene is TRBJ1-6, the V gene TRBV19; D remains unclear. CDR3 size: 13 residues. Trimming shortened V by 8 bases and J by 7 bases, and 12 bases separated the two germline ends. Germline V gene lookup returns CDR1 LNHDA and CDR2 SQIVND (reference sequence). The CDR3 here is CASHGEKNSPLHF. The CDR3 bases are TGTGCCAGTCATGGAGAAAAAAATTCACCCCTCCACTTT.

The J gene is TRBJ2-7, the V gene TRBV3-1 (or the pseudogene TRBV3-2), with TRBD1 matching 7 bases. From germline, CDR1 is LGHDT and CDR2 YNNKEL (reference sequence). The CDR3 extends over 15 amino acids. After removal of 4 bases from V and 7 bases from J, the junction contained 13 bases not matched to a gene. CDR3 coding DNA: TGTGCCAGCAGCCGTCCATCCACAGGGGCTCGGGAGCAGTACTTC. Translated: CASSRPSTGAREQYF.

The chain links TRBV7-9 to TRBJ2-7; 8 bases map to TRBD1. The CDR3 extends over 14 amino acids. Germline values: CDR1 SEHNR, CDR2 FQNEAQ (reference sequence). V shed 1 base and J 5 bases; nucleotides not matched to a gene: 4. CDR3 bases: TGTGCCAGCAGCTTAGAGCAGGGGGCGGACGAGCAGTACTTC. This codes for CASSLEQGADEQYF.

The chain couples TRBV5-6 to TRBJ2-7; 10 bases are shared with TRBD1. With V trimmed by 0 bases and J by 1 base, 1 base remained unmatched. The CDR3 spans 15 residues. Germline assignment: CDR1 SGHDT and CDR2 YYEEEE. The CDR3 region has the DNA TGTGCCAGCAGCTTGGGGACAGGGGGGTCCTACGAGCAGTACTTC. Its protein product is CASSLGTGGSYEQYF.

The rearrangement joins TRBV24-1 to TRBJ1-2; the D gene is possibly TRBD1 (5 bases). V was trimmed by 4 bases and J by 8 bases, leaving 10 bases between them. Germline V lookup: CDR1 KGHDR, CDR2 SFDVKD. This CDR3 comprises 12 residues. CDR3 DNA: TGTGCCACCAGTGAATACGACAGCGGCTACACCTTC. Encoded protein: CATSEYDSGYTF.

This clone was seen a single time. The chain has TRBV24-1 and TRBJ1-1; 12 bases fit TRBD1. The ends lost 3 bases at V and 5 bases at J; junction bases unmatched: 6. The CDR3 is made up of 16 amino acids. CDR1 is KGHDR, CDR2 SFDVKD, per germline. CDR3 residues: CATSDSGTGGSTEAFF. CDR3 coding DNA: TGTGCCACCAGTGATAGCGGGACAGGGGGCTCGACTGAAGCTTTCTTT.

This chain uses TRBV6-4 with TRBJ2-2; D not resolved. Germline V gives CDR1 MRHNA, CDR2 SNTAGT. The CDR3 is 14 amino acids. The ends were cut back, 0 bases at V and 5 bases at J, with 7 bases in the middle. Here the CDR3 reads CASSDSAETGELFF. The CDR3 nucleotides read TGTGCCAGCAGTGACTCCGCAGAAACCGGGGAGCTGTTTTTT.

This clone has just one count. The chain joins TRBV11-3 to TRBJ2-5; TRBD2 is a possible D gene (6 bases). The CDR3 length is 13 residues. Per the germline V gene, CDR1 is SGHNT and CDR2 is YENEEA. The V end lost 4 bases, the J end lost 1 base, and 7 bases lay between the germline ends. The CDR3 loop reads CASSWRVQETQYF. CDR3 nucleotide sequence: TGTGCCAGCAGCTGGAGGGTCCAAGAGACCCAGTACTTC.

The CDR3 reads CSVEGAVGTEAFF. Here the CDR3 DNA reads TGCAGCGTTGAGGGAGCAGTGGGCACTGAAGCTTTCTTT. This chain uses TRBV29-1 with TRBJ1-1, with D unclear. Deletions cut 3 bases from V and 4 bases from J, with 12 bases between. Germline V gene lookup returns CDR1 SQVTM and CDR2 ANQGSEA. The CDR3 length is 13 residues.

This clone was picked up one time. J is TRBJ2-1 and V is TRBV19, with D perhaps TRBD1 (6 bases). Germline V CDR1 and CDR2: LNHDA, SQIVND (reference sequence). The CDR3 spans 17 residues. Trimming shortened V by 3 bases and J by 0 bases, and 15 bases separated the two germline ends. The CDR3 loop reads CASSIGQFQYSYNEQFF. DNA of the CDR3: TGTGCCAGTAGTATCGGACAGTTCCAATACTCCTACAATGAGCAGTTCTTC.

The chain links TRBV19 to TRBJ2-6; 12 bases fit TRBD1. The CDR3 extends over 17 amino acids. Germline V gene data show CDR1 as LNHDA and CDR2 as SQIVND (reference sequence). V lost 3 bases, J lost 2 bases, and 2 bases stayed unmatched. CDR3 loop: CASSMGQGATGANVLTF. CDR3 nucleotide sequence: TGTGCCAGTAGTATGGGACAGGGGGCGACTGGGGCCAACGTCCTGACTTTC. Supplemented by reference TRBV19 and TRBJ2-6, the full variable domain reads DGGITQSPKYLFRKEGQNVTLSCEQNLNHDAMYWYRQDPGQGLRLIYYSQIVNDFQKGDIAEGYSVSREKKESFPLTVTSAQKNPTAFYLCASSMGQGATGANVLTFGAGSRLTVL.

The CDR3 DNA reads as TGTGCCTGGAGGACTAGCGGGAAATGGAATGAGCAGTTCTTC. Amino acids: CAWRTSGKWNEQFF. J is TRBJ2-1 and V is TRBV30, with 11 bases aligning to TRBD2. Germline V gives CDR1 GTSNPN, CDR2 SVGIG (reference sequence). The trim removed 3 bases at V and 7 bases at J, leaving 5 bases unmatched. This CDR3 is built from 14 residues.

This chain joins TRBV9 and TRBJ2-7; D is perhaps TRBD1 (6 bases). CDR3 length equals 13 residues. Deletions cut 3 bases from V and 3 bases from J, with 10 bases between. The germline V gene has CDR1 SGDLS and CDR2 YYNGEE. The CDR3 spells CASSGQGNYEQYF. DNA of the CDR3: TGTGCCAGCAGCGGGCAGGGGAACTACGAGCAGTACTTC. The complete variable domain, with remaining parts taken from reference TRBV9 and TRBJ2-7, reads DSGVTQTPKHLITATGQRVTLRCSPRSGDLSVYWYQQSLDQGLQFLIQYYNGEERAKGNILERFSAQQFPDLHSELNLSSLELGDSALYFCASSGQGNYEQYFGPGTRLTVT.

This clone was seen just once. The chain is built from TRBV15 and TRBJ2-3; 9 nucleotides agree with TRBD2. From germline, CDR1 is LNHNV and CDR2 YYDKDF (reference sequence). The CDR3 totals 20 residues. The junction had 15 bases not matched to a gene; V was cut back by 2 bases and J by 0 bases. The DNA of the CDR3 is TGTGCCACCAGCAGACGGGGGAGCGGGGGGTCTACTATCAGCACAGATACGCAGTATTTT. It yields the protein CATSRRGSGGSTISTDTQYF.

The CDR3 region is CASSNNGGVRKDTQYF. CDR3 sequence (DNA): TGCGCCAGCAGCAATAACGGGGGGGTTCGAAAAGATACGCAGTATTTT. V gene TRBV5-1 combines with J gene TRBJ2-3, with 8 bases lining up with TRBD2. Losses at the gene ends were 4 bases for V and 5 bases for J; bases not matched to a gene: 12. Germline V CDR1 and CDR2: SGHRS, YFSETQ. The CDR3 length is 16 residues.

The rearrangement uses TRBV27 and TRBJ2-2; D unclear. The germline V gene encodes CDR1 MNHEY and CDR2 SMNVEV (reference sequence). The CDR3 spans 14 residues. Trimming removed 4 bases at V and 6 bases at J, with 12 bases between. The CDR3 DNA reads as TGTGCCAGCAGTTCTATCGCCCCGGCCGGGGAGCTGTTTTTT. Translated, it gives CASSSIAPAGELFF.